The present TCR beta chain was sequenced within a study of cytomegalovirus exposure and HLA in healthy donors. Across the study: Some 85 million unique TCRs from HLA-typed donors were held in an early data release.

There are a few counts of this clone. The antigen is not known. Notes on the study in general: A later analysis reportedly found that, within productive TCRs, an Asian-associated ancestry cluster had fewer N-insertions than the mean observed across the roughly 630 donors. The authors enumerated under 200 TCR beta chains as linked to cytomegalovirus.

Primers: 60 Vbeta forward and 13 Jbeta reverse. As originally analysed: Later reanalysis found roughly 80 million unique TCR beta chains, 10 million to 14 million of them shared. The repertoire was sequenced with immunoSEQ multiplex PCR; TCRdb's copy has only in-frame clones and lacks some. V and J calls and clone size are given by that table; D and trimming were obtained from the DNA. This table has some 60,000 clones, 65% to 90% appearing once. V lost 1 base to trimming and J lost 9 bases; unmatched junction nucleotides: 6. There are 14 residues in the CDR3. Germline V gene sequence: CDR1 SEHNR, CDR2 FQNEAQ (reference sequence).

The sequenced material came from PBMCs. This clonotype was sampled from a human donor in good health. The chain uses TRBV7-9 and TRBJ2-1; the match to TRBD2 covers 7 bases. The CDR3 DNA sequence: TGTGCCAGCAGCTTAGTCGGAGGGGAGGGTGAGCAGTTCTTC. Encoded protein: CASSLVGGEGEQFF.